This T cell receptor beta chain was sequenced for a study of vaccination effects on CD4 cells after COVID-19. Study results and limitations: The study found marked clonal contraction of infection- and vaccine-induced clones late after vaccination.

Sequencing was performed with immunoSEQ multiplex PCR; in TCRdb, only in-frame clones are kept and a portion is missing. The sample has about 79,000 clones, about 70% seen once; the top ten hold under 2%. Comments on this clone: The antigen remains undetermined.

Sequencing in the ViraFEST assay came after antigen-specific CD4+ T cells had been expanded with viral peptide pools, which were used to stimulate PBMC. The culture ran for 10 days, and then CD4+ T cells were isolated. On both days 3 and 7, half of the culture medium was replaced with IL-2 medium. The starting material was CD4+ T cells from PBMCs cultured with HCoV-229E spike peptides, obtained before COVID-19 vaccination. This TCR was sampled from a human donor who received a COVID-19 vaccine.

The DNA of the CDR3 is TGTGCCAGCAGCGAGCGGGGGGGGTATCAAGAGACCCAGTACTTC. It is translated as CASSERGGYQETQYF. The chain uses TRBV9 and TRBJ2-5; the match to TRBD2 covers 10 bases. The germline CDR1 and CDR2 sequences are SGDLS and YYNGEE. The ends lost 3 bases at V and 2 bases at J; junction bases unmatched: 4. This CDR3 comprises 15 residues. The entire variable domain, with the rest obtained from reference TRBV9 and TRBJ2-5, is as follows: DSGVTQTPKHLITATGQRVTLRCSPRSGDLSVYWYQQSLDQGLQFLIQYYNGEERAKGNILERFSAQQFPDLHSELNLSSLELGDSALYFCASSERGGYQETQYFGPGTRLLVL.